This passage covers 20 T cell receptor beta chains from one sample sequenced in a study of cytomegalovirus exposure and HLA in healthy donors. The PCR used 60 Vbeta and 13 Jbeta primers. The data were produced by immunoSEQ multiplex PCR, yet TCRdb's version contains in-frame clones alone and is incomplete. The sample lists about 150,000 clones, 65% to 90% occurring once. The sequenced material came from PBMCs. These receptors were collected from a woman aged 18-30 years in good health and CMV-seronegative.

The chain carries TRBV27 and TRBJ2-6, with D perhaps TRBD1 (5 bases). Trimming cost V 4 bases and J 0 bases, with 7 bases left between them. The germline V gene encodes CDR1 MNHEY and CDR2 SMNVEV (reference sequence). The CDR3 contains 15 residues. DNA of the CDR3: TGTGCCAGCAGTTGGGGCAACTCTGGGGCCAACGTCCTGACTTTC. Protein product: CASSWGNSGANVLTF.

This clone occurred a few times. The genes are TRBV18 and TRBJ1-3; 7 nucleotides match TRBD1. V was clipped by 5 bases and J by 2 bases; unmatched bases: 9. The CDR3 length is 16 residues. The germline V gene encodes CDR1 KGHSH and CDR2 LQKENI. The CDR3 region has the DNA TGTGCCAGCTCAGGGTCGGGACAGATACCTGGAAACACCATATATTTT. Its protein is CASSGSGQIPGNTIYF.

The CDR3 reads CASSYSNLWGGEKLFF. Here the CDR3 DNA reads TGTGCCAGCAGTTACTCGAATCTGTGGGGCGGTGAAAAACTGTTTTTT. This chain links TRBV6-5 with TRBJ1-4; D is possibly TRBD1 (5 bases). With 0 bases removed from V and 7 bases from J, the gap between germline ends came to 15 bases. CDR3 length: 16 residues. CDR1 and CDR2 from the germline V gene are MNHEY and SVGAGI.

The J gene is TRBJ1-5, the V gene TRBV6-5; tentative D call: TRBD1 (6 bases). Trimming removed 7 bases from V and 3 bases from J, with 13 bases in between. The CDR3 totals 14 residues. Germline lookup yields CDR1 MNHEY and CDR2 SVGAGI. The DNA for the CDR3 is TGTGCCAGCACGCGGCAGGGGCTCAATCAGCCCCAGCATTTT. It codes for CASTRQGLNQPQHF.

The CDR3 bases are TGCGCCAGCAGCTCGGATAGCGGATACGAGCAGTACTTC. Residues: CASSSDSGYEQYF. This chain connects TRBV5-1 to TRBJ2-7, with D possibly matching TRBD2 (6 bases). Germline CDR1 SGHRS, CDR2 YFSETQ. The CDR3 has 13 amino acids. Trimming pared 3 bases from V and 4 bases from J, leaving 11 bases between.

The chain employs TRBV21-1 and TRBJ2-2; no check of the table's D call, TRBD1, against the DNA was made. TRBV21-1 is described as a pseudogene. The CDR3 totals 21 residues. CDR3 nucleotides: TGTGCCAGCAGCAAAACAGGATCGGACACTCACCACTCCGCGAACACCGGGGAGCTGTTTTTT. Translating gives CASSKTGSDTHHSANTGELFF.

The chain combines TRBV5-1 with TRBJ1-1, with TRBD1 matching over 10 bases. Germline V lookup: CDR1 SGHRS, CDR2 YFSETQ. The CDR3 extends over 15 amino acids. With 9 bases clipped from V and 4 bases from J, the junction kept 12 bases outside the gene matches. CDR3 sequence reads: CATRPGQGSATEAFF. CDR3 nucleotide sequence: TGCGCCACACGCCCGGGACAGGGGAGTGCCACTGAAGCTTTCTTT.

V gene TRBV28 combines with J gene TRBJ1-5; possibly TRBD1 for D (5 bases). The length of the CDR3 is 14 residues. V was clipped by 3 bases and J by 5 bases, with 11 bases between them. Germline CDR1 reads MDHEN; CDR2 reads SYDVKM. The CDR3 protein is CASSFRGKDQPQHF. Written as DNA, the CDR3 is TGTGCCAGCAGTTTTAGGGGAAAGGATCAGCCCCAGCATTTT.

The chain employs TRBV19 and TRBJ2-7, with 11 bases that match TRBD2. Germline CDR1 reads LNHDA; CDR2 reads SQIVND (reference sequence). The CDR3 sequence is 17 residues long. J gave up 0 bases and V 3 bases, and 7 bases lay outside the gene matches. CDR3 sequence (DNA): TGTGCCAGTAGTATGGGGACCGGGACTAGCGGCTCCTACGAGCAGTACTTC. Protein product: CASSMGTGTSGSYEQYF.

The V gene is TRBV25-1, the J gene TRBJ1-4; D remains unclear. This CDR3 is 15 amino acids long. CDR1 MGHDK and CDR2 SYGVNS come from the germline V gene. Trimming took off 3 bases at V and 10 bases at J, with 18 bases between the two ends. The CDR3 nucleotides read TGTGCCAGCAGTGATTCAAGGGAGGGTGGAGGAAAACTGTTTTTT. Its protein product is CASSDSREGGGKLFF. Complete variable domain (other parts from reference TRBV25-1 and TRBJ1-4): EADIYQTPRYLVIGTGKKITLECSQTMGHDKMYWYQQDPGMELHLIHYSYGVNSTEKGDLSSESTVSRIRTEHFPLTLESARPSHTSQYLCASSDSREGGGKLFFGSGTQLSVL.

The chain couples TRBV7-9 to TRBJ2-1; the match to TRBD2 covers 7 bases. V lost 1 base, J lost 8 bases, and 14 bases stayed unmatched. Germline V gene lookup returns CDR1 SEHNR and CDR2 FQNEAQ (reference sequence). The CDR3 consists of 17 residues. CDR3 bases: TGTGCCAGCAGCTTAGTATTCCGTGGGGGGGGGTTAGATGAGCAGTTCTTC. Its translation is CASSLVFRGGGLDEQFF. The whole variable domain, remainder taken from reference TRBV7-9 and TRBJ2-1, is DTGVSQNPRHKITKRGQNVTFRCDPISEHNRLYWYRQTLGQGPEFLTYFQNEAQLEKSRLLSDRFSAERPKGSFSTLEIQRTEQGDSAMYLCASSLVFRGGGLDEQFFGPGTRLTVL.

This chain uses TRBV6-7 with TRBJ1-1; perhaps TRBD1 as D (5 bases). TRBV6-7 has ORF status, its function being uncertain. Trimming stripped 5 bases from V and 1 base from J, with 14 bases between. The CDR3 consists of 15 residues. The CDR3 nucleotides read TGTGCCAGCAGTCGGGGACTCTTACCGAACACTGAAGCTTTCTTT. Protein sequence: CASSRGLLPNTEAFF.

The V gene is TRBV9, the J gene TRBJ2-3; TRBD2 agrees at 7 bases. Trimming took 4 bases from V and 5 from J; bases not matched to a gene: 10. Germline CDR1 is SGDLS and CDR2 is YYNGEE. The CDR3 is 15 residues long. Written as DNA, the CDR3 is TGTGCCAGCAGCCCCCTTGCGGGAGACGTAGATACGCAGTATTTT. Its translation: CASSPLAGDVDTQYF.

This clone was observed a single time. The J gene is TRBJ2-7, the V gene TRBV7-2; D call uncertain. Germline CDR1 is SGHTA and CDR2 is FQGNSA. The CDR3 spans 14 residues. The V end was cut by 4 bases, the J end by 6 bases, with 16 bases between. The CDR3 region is CASSYHFNTREQYF. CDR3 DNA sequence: TGTGCCAGCAGCTATCACTTCAATACTCGCGAGCAGTACTTC.

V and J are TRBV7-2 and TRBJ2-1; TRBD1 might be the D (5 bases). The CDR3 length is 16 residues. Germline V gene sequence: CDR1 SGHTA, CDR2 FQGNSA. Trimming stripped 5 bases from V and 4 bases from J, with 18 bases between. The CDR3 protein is CASSLQVSGNYNEQFF. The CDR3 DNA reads TGTGCCAGCAGCCTGCAGGTGTCAGGGAATTACAATGAGCAGTTCTTC.

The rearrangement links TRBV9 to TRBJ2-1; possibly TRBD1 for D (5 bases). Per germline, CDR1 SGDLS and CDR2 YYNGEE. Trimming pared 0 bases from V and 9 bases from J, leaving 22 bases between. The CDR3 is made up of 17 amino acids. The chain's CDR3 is CASSVGFLRPGPGEQFF. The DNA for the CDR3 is TGTGCCAGCAGCGTAGGATTCCTAAGACCAGGGCCTGGTGAGCAGTTCTTC.

Here the CDR3 DNA reads TGCGCCAGCAGCCAAAGCCCCGGAGGGGATAGTGGCTACACCTTC. Amino acids: CASSQSPGGDSGYTF. The chain links TRBV4-1 to TRBJ1-2, with TRBD1 as a possible D gene (5 bases). The CDR3 length is 15 residues. V was trimmed by 2 bases and J by 7 bases, leaving 17 bases between them. Per germline, CDR1 MGHRA and CDR2 YSYEKL.

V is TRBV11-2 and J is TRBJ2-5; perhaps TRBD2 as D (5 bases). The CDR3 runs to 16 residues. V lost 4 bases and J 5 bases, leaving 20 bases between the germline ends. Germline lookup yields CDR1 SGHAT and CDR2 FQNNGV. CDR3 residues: CASSSQAGIPGETQYF. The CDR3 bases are TGTGCCAGCAGCTCCCAAGCCGGGATCCCGGGTGAGACCCAGTACTTC.

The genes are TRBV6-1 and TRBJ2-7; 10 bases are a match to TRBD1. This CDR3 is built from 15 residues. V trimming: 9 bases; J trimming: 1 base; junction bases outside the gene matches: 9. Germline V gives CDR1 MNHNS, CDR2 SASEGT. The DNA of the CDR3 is TGTGCCAGTAGCCAGGGACAGGGGATATCCTACGAGCAGTACTTC. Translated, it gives CASSQGQGISYEQYF.

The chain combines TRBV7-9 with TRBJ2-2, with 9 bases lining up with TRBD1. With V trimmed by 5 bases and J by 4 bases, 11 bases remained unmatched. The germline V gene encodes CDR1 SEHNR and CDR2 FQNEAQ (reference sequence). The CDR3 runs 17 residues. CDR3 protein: CASSRGQGDRGTGELFF. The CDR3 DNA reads TGTGCCAGCAGCCGGGGACAGGGTGACCGAGGCACCGGGGAGCTGTTTTTT. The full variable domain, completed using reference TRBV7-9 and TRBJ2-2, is DTGVSQNPRHKITKRGQNVTFRCDPISEHNRLYWYRQTLGQGPEFLTYFQNEAQLEKSRLLSDRFSAERPKGSFSTLEIQRTEQGDSAMYLCASSRGQGDRGTGELFFGEGSRLTVL.